These T cell receptor beta chains were read from a single sample in a study of Graves' ophthalmopathy and Graves' hyperthyroidism. TCRdb ran MiXCR on the multiplex PCR reads and lists one entry per CDR3 protein. In the table there are 220,000 or so distinct CDR3 sequences, 20% to 25% of which are singletons. Sequencing used peripheral blood. These receptors were collected from a woman in her forties or fifties with Graves' ophthalmopathy. Both conserved end residues are part of each CDR3. Fields, in order: CDR3 DNA, CDR3 protein, D gene, J gene, V gene, clone size. D genes are given only for firm matches. Only some rows state a clone size, as once, few, many or a class for expanded clones.

TGTGCCACCAGCAGAGAAGGTGGCTATGGCTACACCTTC	CATSREGGYGYTF	.	TRBJ1-2	TRBV15	.
TGCAGTGCTAGGCCAACTAGCGCCAACCTACGGTACGAGCAGTACTTC	CSARPTSANLRYEQYF	TRBD2	TRBJ2-7	TRBV20-1	once
TGTGCCGGCAGTGACGGACTGGCTGGGAATCAGCCCCAGCATTTT	CAGSDGLAGNQPQHF	.	TRBJ1-5	TRBV6-1	many
TGTGCCAGCAGTTTGGCTAGGAACTACGAGCAGTACTTC	CASSLARNYEQYF	.	TRBJ2-7	TRBV28	many
TGTGCCAGCAGCCCTAGGCAGGGAATGTACGAGCAGTACTTC	CASSPRQGMYEQYF	.	TRBJ2-7	TRBV7-2	many
TGTGCCAGCAGCTTAACGGGCAGTCCGAACACTGAAGCTTTCTTT	CASSLTGSPNTEAFF	.	TRBJ1-1	TRBV7-8	.
TGTGCCAGCAGCCCCCTCCCCAGGGCGATTTACGAGCAGTACTTC	CASSPLPRAIYEQYF	.	TRBJ2-7	TRBV4-2	many
TGCGCCAGCAGCTTCTTACCGGGACAGGGGTCGGCCTACGAGCAGTACTTC	CASSFLPGQGSAYEQYF	TRBD1	TRBJ2-7	TRBV5-1	few
TGTGCCAGCAGTTACTCCCCTAGCGGGGGGCCCTACGAGCAGTACTTC	CASSYSPSGGPYEQYF	TRBD2	TRBJ2-7	TRBV6-5	few
TGTGCCAGCTGGACAGGGGATCAGCCCCAGCATTTT	CASWTGDQPQHF	TRBD1	TRBJ1-5	TRBV28	many
TGCGCCAGCAGCTTGATCGGGGAGGGAACTGAAGCTTTCTTT	CASSLIGEGTEAFF	.	TRBJ1-1	TRBV5-1	many
TGTGCCAGCAGCTTAGAGGAGCACACCGGGGAGCTGTTTTTT	CASSLEEHTGELFF	.	TRBJ2-2	TRBV7-9	many
TGTGCCAGCAGCTATTCCGGGACAGACTACTATGGCTACACCTTC	CASSYSGTDYYGYTF	TRBD1	TRBJ1-2	TRBV6-5	.
TGTGCCAGCAGTTTAGGGATGGCAAGGGGGCAAGAGACCCAGTACTTC	CASSLGMARGQETQYF	.	TRBJ2-5	TRBV28	many
TGTGCCAGCAGTAACACGGCCTCCTACGAGCAGTACTTC	CASSNTASYEQYF	.	TRBJ2-7	TRBV2	.
TGTGCCAGCAGTCCCGGTCGGGACAGGGGGCCTTGGGCCAACGTCCTGACTTTC	CASSPGRDRGPWANVLTF	TRBD1	TRBJ2-6	TRBV12-3/TRBV12-4	many
TGTGCCAGCAGCCAAGCATACGGGCAGTCCTACGAGCAGTACTTC	CASSQAYGQSYEQYF	.	TRBJ2-7	TRBV14	many
TGTGCCAGTAGTCAGGACAGAACTAACTATGGCTACACCTTC	CASSQDRTNYGYTF	.	TRBJ1-2	TRBV19	many
TGTGCCAGCAGAAAGACAGATGGGGCTGAAGCTTTCTTT	CASRKTDGAEAFF	.	TRBJ1-1	TRBV9	many
TGTGCCAGCAGCGCCTGGGGAGCGGTGCGTCACGAGCAGTACTTC	CASSAWGAVRHEQYF	.	TRBJ2-7	TRBV6-1	.
TGCGCCAGCAGCGAGAACAGGGCTGAAGCTTTCTTT	CASSENRAEAFF	.	TRBJ1-1	TRBV5-1	many
TGTGCCAGCAGTGAACCTAGGGCAGCCGATGGCTACACCTTC	CASSEPRAADGYTF	.	TRBJ1-2	TRBV6-1	many
TGTGCCAGCAGTTTAGAGGTCACCCACCTTCAGGTTGCTGGTGAGACCCAGTACTTC	CASSLEVTHLQVAGETQYF	.	TRBJ2-5	TRBV12-3/TRBV12-4	once
TGCAGCGGGACGCCGGGCCCAGGCGGGGAGCTGTTTTTT	CSGTPGPGGELFF	.	TRBJ2-2	TRBV29-1	.
TGTGCCAGCAGTTTCAGGGGACGAGCTTTCTTT	CASSFRGRAFF	.	TRBJ1-1	TRBV12-3/TRBV12-4	.
TGTGCCAGCAGTTACAAGGGAAGGGTCTACGAGCAGTACTTC	CASSYKGRVYEQYF	.	TRBJ2-7	TRBV6-5	.
TGTGCCAGCTCAGGACGGACAGGGAGTAACACTGAAGCTTTCTTT	CASSGRTGSNTEAFF	TRBD1	TRBJ1-1	TRBV18	.